This is a list of T cell receptor beta chains from one sample in a study of somatic mutations in cytotoxic T cells in rheumatoid arthritis. The method was immunoSEQ multiplex PCR; TCRdb's version includes in-frame clones alone and lacks a portion of them. The sample shows about 15,000 clones, 80% to 95% of them seen only once. The sample was CD4+ T cells sorted from blood. All receptors derive from a man aged 65 to 79 with rheumatoid arthritis. CDR3s include the opening cysteine and the closing phenylalanine or tryptophan. The D gene is left open where the match is weak. Size values are once, few and many counts, or a class for expanded clones, and some rows have none.

>NA|12|TRBV2|TRBJ1-4|NA
CASRGSYEKLFF
TGTGCCAGCCGCGGGAGCTATGAAAAACTGTTTTTT
>NA|16|TRBV5-6|TRBJ2-6|NA
CASSLNTGSGANVLTF
TGTGCCAGCAGCTTGAATACAGGATCAGGGGCCAACGTCCTGACTTTC
>TRBD2|15|TRBV19|TRBJ2-1|NA
CASSIASGSFNEQFF
TGTGCCAGTAGTATTGCTAGCGGGAGTTTCAATGAGCAGTTCTTC
>TRBD1|14|TRBV18|TRBJ2-5|NA
CASSTGTVQETQYF
TGTGCCAGCTCAACCGGGACAGTCCAAGAGACCCAGTACTTC
>NA|14|TRBV13|TRBJ2-3|NA
CASSPGGGTDTQYF
TGTGCCAGCAGCCCTGGCGGGGGCACAGATACGCAGTATTTT
>NA|14|TRBV30|TRBJ1-3|NA
CAWSRGPGGNTIYF
TGTGCCTGGAGTAGGGGCCCAGGGGGAAACACCATATATTTT
>NA|11|TRBV10-3|TRBJ2-5|NA
CAAGGLETQYF
TGTGCCGCAGGGGGGTTAGAGACCCAGTACTTC
>TRBD1|15|TRBV13|TRBJ1-1|NA
CASSESGQKNTEAFF
TGTGCCAGCAGCGAGTCGGGACAGAAGAACACTGAAGCTTTCTTT
>NA|14|TRBV11-1|TRBJ2-1|NA
CASSLMRGNDEQFF
TGTGCCAGCAGCTTAATGCGCGGTAATGATGAGCAGTTCTTC
>NA|13|TRBV2|TRBJ2-7|NA
CASSESTPYEQYF
TGTGCCAGCAGTGAATCGACACCCTACGAGCAGTACTTC
>NA|16|TRBV28|TRBJ1-6|NA
CASSLYRTAGNSPLHF
TGTGCCAGCAGTTTATATAGGACAGCCGGGAATTCACCCCTCCACTTT
>NA|17|TRBV14|TRBJ1-4|NA
CASSDSRDSSTNEKLFF
TGTGCCAGCAGTGACTCGAGGGATTCTTCAACTAATGAAAAACTGTTTTTT
>TRBD1|14|TRBV29-1|TRBJ2-7|NA
CSVAGQAGEGEQYF
TGCAGCGTTGCAGGACAGGCTGGGGAAGGCGAGCAGTACTTC
>TRBD2|15|TRBV7-8|TRBJ2-3|NA
CASSPPGLAVGTQYF
TGTGCCAGCAGCCCCCCGGGACTAGCGGTTGGTACGCAGTATTTT
>TRBD1|15|TRBV28|TRBJ1-5|NA
CASSSGQGSNQPQHF
TGTGCCAGCAGTTCGGGACAGGGTAGCAATCAGCCCCAGCATTTT
>TRBD2|16|TRBV11-3|TRBJ2-1|NA
CASSHSSGRPVNEQFF
TGTGCCAGCAGCCACTCTAGCGGGAGGCCCGTCAATGAGCAGTTCTTC
>TRBD1|15|TRBV10-3|TRBJ2-5|NA
CAIRERTGTQETQYF
TGTGCCATCAGGGAAAGGACAGGGACTCAAGAGACCCAGTACTTC
>NA|14|TRBV7-6|TRBJ1-6|NA
CASSPSSYNSPLHF
TGTGCCAGCAGCCCGAGCTCCTATAATTCACCCCTCCACTTT
>TRBD1|16|TRBV28|TRBJ2-3|once
CASSSAGQGHQDTQYF
TGTGCCAGCAGTTCGGCCGGACAGGGGCATCAAGATACGCAGTATTTT
>NA|13|TRBV30|TRBJ1-6|few
CAWTAGRNSPLHF
TGTGCCTGGACAGCAGGGAGGAATTCACCCCTCCACTTT
>TRBD1|15|TRBV5-1|TRBJ1-1|NA
CASSSPWGQVGEAFF
TGCGCCAGCAGCAGCCCTTGGGGACAGGTGGGTGAAGCTTTCTTT
>TRBD1|16|TRBV15|TRBJ1-5|few
CATSRGQVRSNQPQHF
TGTGCCACCAGCAGGGGACAGGTGAGAAGCAATCAGCCCCAGCATTTT
>TRBD2|15|TRBV5-1|TRBJ2-3|NA
CASSFSVAGVNTQYF
TGCGCCAGCAGCTTTTCGGTAGCGGGAGTAAATACGCAGTATTTT
>NA|14|TRBV30|TRBJ1-5|NA
CAWSGGSELAPQHF
TGTGCCTGGAGTGGGGGCTCCGAGTTGGCGCCCCAGCATTTT
>NA|14|TRBV6-8|TRBJ1-5|NA
CASSYPGVCQPQHF
TGTGCCAGCAGTTACCCAGGGGTCTGTCAGCCCCAGCATTTT
>TRBD2|15|TRBV11-2|TRBJ2-1|NA
CASSLALAGTNEQFF
TGTGCCAGCAGCTTGGCACTAGCGGGGACCAATGAGCAGTTCTTC
>TRBD1|14|TRBV19|TRBJ1-5|NA
CASSIGGGGQPQHF
TGTGCCAGTAGTATAGGAGGGGGCGGCCAGCCCCAGCATTTT
>NA|15|TRBV6-5|TRBJ2-1|NA
CASSYGGGLSNEQFF
TGTGCCAGCAGTTACGGGGGGGGGCTGAGCAATGAGCAGTTCTTC
>NA|13|TRBV10-3|TRBJ2-7|NA
CAIRTGYSYEQYF
TGTGCCATCAGGACAGGCTACTCCTACGAGCAGTACTTC
>TRBD2|13|TRBV9|TRBJ2-7|NA
CASSFRGGYEQYF
TGTGCCAGCAGCTTCCGGGGGGGCTACGAGCAGTACTTC
>TRBD2|16|TRBV19|TRBJ2-3|NA
CASSKGLAGRTDTQYF
TGTGCCAGTAGTAAGGGACTAGCGGGGCGCACAGATACGCAGTATTTT
>NA|13|TRBV2|TRBJ1-1|NA
CASKFRSNTEAFF
TGTGCCAGCAAATTCAGGTCGAACACTGAAGCTTTCTTT
>NA|14|TRBV28|TRBJ2-1|once
CASSFRQGHDEQFF
TGTGCCAGCAGTTTCAGGCAGGGGCATGATGAGCAGTTCTTC
>NA|12|TRBV7-9|TRBJ2-5|NA
CASSEVEETQYF
TGTGCCAGCAGCGAGGTAGAGGAGACCCAGTACTTC
>NA|16|TRBV6-1|TRBJ2-3|NA
CASSERGARGTDTQYF
TGTGCCAGCAGTGAACGGGGGGCGCGGGGCACAGATACGCAGTATTTT
>NA|15|TRBV9|TRBJ1-4|NA
CASSPWKGFNEKLFF
TGTGCCAGCAGCCCCTGGAAGGGGTTTAATGAAAAACTGTTTTTT
>NA|15|TRBV7-3|TRBJ2-7|few
CASSLYGLGAGSLYF
TGTGCCAGCAGCTTATACGGCTTGGGAGCGGGTTCTCTGTACTTC
>NA|15|TRBV5-4|TRBJ2-1|NA
CASSPGGDRLNEQFF
TGTGCCAGCAGCCCCGGCGGGGATCGTTTGAATGAGCAGTTCTTC
>NA|15|TRBV9|TRBJ2-5|NA
CASSVGSTGGETQYF
TGTGCCAGCAGCGTAGGATCAACAGGTGGTGAGACCCAGTACTTC
>TRBD1|13|TRBV6-1|TRBJ1-4|once
CASNGQGNEKLFF
TGTGCCAGCAACGGACAGGGGAATGAAAAACTGTTTTTT
>NA|14|TRBV7-9|TRBJ2-2|few
CASSPGGFSGELFF
TGTGCCAGCAGCCCAGGAGGGTTCAGCGGGGAGCTGTTTTTT
>NA|15|TRBV5-4|TRBJ2-1|NA
CASSLDGKKYNEQFF
TGTGCCAGCAGCTTGGACGGGAAAAAATACAATGAGCAGTTCTTC
>TRBD2|18|TRBV9|TRBJ2-3|once
CASSVRRTSGTSTDTQYF
TGTGCCAGCAGCGTAAGGCGGACTAGCGGGACCTCCACAGATACGCAGTATTTT
>NA|15|TRBV27|TRBJ2-7|NA
CASSLSWGQSYEQYF
TGTGCCAGCAGTTTATCGTGGGGGCAGTCCTACGAGCAGTACTTC
>NA|16|TRBV19|TRBJ1-5|NA
CASSPTTGTYNQPQHF
TGTGCCAGTAGTCCTACTACCGGGACTTACAATCAGCCCCAGCATTTT
>TRBD2|20|TRBV9|TRBJ2-3|NA
CASSVLRGSGGDRPTDTQYF
TGTGCCAGCAGCGTCCTTAGAGGCAGCGGGGGCGATAGACCCACAGATACGCAGTATTTT
>TRBD1|15|TRBV5-1|TRBJ1-2|once
CASSFEGGHNYGYTF
TGCGCCAGCAGTTTCGAAGGGGGCCATAACTATGGCTACACCTTC
>NA|15|TRBV6-1|TRBJ1-1|NA
CASSSSRQPNPEAFF
TGTGCCAGCAGTTCTTCCAGACAGCCTAATCCTGAAGCTTTCTTT
>TRBD1|15|TRBV6-1|TRBJ1-5|NA
CASTIQTGGGQPQHF
TGTGCCAGCACTATACAGACAGGGGGCGGACAGCCCCAGCATTTT
>NA|20|TRBV27|TRBJ2-2|NA
CASRPSRVASQGSNTGELFF
TGTGCCAGCAGACCCTCGCGCGTCGCCTCCCAGGGGTCGAACACCGGGGAGCTGTTTTTT
>NA|15|TRBV6-1|TRBJ1-1|NA
CASSEDRRLNTEAFF
TGTGCCAGCAGTGAAGACCGCAGGCTGAACACTGAAGCTTTCTTT
>TRBD2|16|TRBV10-3|TRBJ2-1|NA
CAISGTSGYTYNEQFF
TGTGCCATCAGTGGTACTAGCGGGTACACCTACAATGAGCAGTTCTTC
>NA|13|TRBV28|TRBJ1-3|NA
CASSLDTGNTIYF
TGTGCCAGCAGTTTGGACACTGGAAACACCATATATTTT
>TRBD1|15|TRBV6-5|TRBJ1-5|NA
CASSWGQGSNQPQHF
TGTGCCAGCAGCTGGGGACAGGGAAGCAATCAGCCCCAGCATTTT
>NA|15|TRBV7-2|TRBJ1-1|NA
CASSLLPQLNTEAFF
TGTGCCAGCAGCTTACTCCCACAATTGAACACTGAAGCTTTCTTT